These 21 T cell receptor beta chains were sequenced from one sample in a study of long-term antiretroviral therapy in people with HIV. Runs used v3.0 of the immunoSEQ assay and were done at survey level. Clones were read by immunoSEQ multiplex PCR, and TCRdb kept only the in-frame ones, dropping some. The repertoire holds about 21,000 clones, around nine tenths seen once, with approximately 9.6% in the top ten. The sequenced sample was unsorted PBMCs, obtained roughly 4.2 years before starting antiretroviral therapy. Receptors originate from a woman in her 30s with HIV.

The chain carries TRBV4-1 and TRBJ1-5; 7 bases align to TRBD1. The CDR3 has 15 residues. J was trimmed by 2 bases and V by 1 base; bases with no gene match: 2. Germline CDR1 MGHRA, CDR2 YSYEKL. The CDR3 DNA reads TGCGCCAGCAGCCAAGCAGGACAGGGCAATCAGCCCCAGCATTTT. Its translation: CASSQAGQGNQPQHF.

The CDR3 DNA reads as TGTGCCAGCAATCCTAGGGCTAGCGGGGCCCCATACAATGAGCAGTTCTTC. As protein: CASNPRASGAPYNEQFF. V gene TRBV11-1 combines with J gene TRBJ2-1; 9 positions agree with TRBD2. From germline, CDR1 is SGHAT and CDR2 FQDESV (reference sequence). V was pared by 7 bases and J by 4 bases, with 14 bases of the junction left unmatched. The CDR3 sequence is 17 residues long.

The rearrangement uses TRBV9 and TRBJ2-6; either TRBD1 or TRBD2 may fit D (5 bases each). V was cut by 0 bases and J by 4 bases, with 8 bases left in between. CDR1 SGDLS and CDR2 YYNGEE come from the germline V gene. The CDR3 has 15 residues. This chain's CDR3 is CASSVGGRGANVLTF. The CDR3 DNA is TGTGCCAGCAGCGTAGGGGGGAGAGGGGCCAACGTCCTGACTTTC.

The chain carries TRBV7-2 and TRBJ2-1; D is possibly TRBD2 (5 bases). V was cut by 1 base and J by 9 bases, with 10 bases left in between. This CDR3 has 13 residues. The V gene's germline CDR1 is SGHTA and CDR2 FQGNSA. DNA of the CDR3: TGTGCCAGCAGCTTAGATAGCGTCGGTGAGCAGTTCTTC. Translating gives CASSLDSVGEQFF.

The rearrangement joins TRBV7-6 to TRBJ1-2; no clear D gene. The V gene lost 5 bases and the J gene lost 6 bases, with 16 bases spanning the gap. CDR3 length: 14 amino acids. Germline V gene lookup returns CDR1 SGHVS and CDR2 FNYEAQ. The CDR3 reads CASSAGGGLDGYTF. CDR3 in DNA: TGTGCCAGCAGCGCGGGCGGTGGTTTGGATGGCTACACCTTC.

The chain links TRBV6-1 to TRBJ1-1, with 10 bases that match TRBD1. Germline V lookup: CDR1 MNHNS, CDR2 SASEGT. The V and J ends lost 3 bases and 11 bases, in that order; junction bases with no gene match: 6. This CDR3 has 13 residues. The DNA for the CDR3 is TGTGCCAGCAGTGACCCCGGGACAGGGGCGGCTTTCTTT. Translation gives CASSDPGTGAAFF.

The CDR3 reads CASSITGQGSQPQHF. For the CDR3, the DNA is TGTGCCAGTAGTATTACGGGACAGGGTAGTCAGCCCCAGCATTTT. V and J are TRBV19 and TRBJ1-5, with 9 nucleotides matching TRBD1. V was pared by 3 bases and J by 6 bases, with 6 bases of the junction left unmatched. The CDR3 length is 15 residues. Germline CDR1 and CDR2: LNHDA and SQIVND (reference sequence).

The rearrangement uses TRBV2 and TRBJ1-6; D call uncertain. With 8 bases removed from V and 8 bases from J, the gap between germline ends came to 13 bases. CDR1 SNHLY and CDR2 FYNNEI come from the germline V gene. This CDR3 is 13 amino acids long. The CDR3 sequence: CASVVGSHSPLHF. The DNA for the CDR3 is TGTGCCAGCGTCGTAGGGTCGCATTCACCCCTCCACTTT. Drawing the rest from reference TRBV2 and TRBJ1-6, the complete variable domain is EPEVTQTPSHQVTQMGQEVILRCVPISNHLYFYWYRQILGQKVEFLVSFYNNEISEKSEIFDDQFSVERPDGSNFTLKIRSTKLEDSAMYFCASVVGSHSPLHFGNGTRLTVT.

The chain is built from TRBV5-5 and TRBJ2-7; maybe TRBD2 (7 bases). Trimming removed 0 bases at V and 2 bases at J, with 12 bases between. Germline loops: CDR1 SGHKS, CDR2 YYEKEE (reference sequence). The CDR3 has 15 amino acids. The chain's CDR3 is CASSLAGGDTYEQYF. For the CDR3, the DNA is TGTGCCAGCAGCTTGGCGGGGGGCGACACCTACGAGCAGTACTTC.

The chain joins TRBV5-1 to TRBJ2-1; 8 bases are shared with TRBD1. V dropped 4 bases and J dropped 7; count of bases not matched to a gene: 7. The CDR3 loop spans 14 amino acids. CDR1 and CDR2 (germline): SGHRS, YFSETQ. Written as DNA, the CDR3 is TGCGCCAGCAGCCCGGGTCAGGGGGCGAATGAGCAGTTCTTC. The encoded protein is CASSPGQGANEQFF.

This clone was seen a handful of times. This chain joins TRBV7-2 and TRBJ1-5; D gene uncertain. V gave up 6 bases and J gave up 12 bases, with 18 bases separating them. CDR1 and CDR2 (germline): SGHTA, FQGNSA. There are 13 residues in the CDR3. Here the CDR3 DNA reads TGTGCCAGCAGTCTAAACGACGGAATAAACCAGCATTTT. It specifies CASSLNDGINQHF.

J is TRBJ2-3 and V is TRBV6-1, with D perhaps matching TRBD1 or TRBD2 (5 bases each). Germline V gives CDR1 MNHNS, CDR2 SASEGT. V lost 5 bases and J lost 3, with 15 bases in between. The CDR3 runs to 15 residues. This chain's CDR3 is CASSTPGPYTDTQYF. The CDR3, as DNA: TGTGCCAGCAGTACTCCGGGACCTTATACAGATACGCAGTATTTT.

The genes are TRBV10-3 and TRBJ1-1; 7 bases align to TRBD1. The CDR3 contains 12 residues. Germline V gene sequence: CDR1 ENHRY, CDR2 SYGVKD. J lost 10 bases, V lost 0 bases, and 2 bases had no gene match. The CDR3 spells CAISESTGPAFF. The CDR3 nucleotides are TGTGCCATCAGTGAGTCGACAGGGCCAGCTTTCTTT.

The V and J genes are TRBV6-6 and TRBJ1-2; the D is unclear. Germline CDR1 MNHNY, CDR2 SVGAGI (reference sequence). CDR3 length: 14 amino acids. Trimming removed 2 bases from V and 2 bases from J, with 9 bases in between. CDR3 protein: CASSYVQNNYGYTF. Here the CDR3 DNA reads TGTGCCAGCAGTTACGTACAGAACAACTATGGCTACACCTTC.

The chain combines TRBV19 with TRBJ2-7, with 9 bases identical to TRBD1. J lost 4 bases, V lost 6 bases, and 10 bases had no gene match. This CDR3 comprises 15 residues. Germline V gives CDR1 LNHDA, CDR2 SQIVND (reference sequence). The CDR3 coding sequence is TGTGCCAGTAGCCTCGGACAGGGGTTTGGGTACGAGCAGTACTTC. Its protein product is CASSLGQGFGYEQYF. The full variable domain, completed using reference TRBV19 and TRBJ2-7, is DGGITQSPKYLFRKEGQNVTLSCEQNLNHDAMYWYRQDPGQGLRLIYYSQIVNDFQKGDIAEGYSVSREKKESFPLTVTSAQKNPTAFYLCASSLGQGFGYEQYFGPGTRLTVT.

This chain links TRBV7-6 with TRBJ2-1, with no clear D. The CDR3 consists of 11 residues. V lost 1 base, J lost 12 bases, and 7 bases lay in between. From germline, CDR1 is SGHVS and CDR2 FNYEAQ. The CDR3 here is CASSLGARQFF. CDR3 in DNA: TGTGCCAGCAGCTTAGGGGCTAGGCAGTTCTTC. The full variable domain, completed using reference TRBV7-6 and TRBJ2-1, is GAGVSQSPRYKVTKRGQDVALRCDPISGHVSLYWYRQALGQGPEFLTYFNYEAQQDKSGLPNDRFSAERPEGSISTLTIQRTEQRDSAMYRCASSLGARQFFGPGTRLTVL.

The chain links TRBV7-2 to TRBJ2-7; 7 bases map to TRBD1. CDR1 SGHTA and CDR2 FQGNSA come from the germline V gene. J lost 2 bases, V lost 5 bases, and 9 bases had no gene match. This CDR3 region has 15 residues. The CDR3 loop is CASSLRDSSTYEQYF. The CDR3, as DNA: TGTGCCAGCAGCCTCCGGGACAGTTCCACCTACGAGCAGTACTTC.

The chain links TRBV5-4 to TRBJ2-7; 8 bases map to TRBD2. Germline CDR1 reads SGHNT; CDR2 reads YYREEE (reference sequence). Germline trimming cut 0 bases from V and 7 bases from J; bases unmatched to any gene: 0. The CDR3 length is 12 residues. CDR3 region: CASSLASGEQYF. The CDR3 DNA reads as TGTGCCAGCAGCTTGGCTAGCGGGGAGCAGTACTTC. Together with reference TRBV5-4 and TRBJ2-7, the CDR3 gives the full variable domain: ETGVTQSPTHLIKTRGQQVTLRCSSQSGHNTVSWYQQALGQGPQFIFQYYREEENGRGNFPPRFSGLQFPNYSSELNVNALELDDSALYLCASSLASGEQYFGPGTRLTVT.

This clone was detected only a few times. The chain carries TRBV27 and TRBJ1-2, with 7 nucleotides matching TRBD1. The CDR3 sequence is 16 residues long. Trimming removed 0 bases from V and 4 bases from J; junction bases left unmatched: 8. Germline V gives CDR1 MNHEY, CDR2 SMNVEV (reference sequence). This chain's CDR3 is CASSLSPGTALYGYTF. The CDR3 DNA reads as TGTGCCAGCAGTTTATCTCCCGGGACAGCCCTCTATGGCTACACCTTC.

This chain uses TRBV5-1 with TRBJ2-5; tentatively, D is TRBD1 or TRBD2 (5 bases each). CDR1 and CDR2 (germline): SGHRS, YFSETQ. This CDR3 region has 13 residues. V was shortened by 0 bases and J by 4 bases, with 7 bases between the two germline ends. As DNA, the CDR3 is TGCGCCAGCAGCTTGGGTGGGGGAGAGACCCAGTACTTC. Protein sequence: CASSLGGGETQYF.

CDR3 bases: TGTGCCAGCAGCTTGGACCCAGGGGGCATCGATGGCTACACCTTC. It is translated as CASSLDPGGIDGYTF. The chain couples TRBV5-5 to TRBJ1-2; 8 positions agree with TRBD1. V shed 0 bases and J 6 bases; nucleotides not matched to a gene: 7. CDR3 size: 15 residues. Germline CDR1 reads SGHKS; CDR2 reads YYEKEE (reference sequence).